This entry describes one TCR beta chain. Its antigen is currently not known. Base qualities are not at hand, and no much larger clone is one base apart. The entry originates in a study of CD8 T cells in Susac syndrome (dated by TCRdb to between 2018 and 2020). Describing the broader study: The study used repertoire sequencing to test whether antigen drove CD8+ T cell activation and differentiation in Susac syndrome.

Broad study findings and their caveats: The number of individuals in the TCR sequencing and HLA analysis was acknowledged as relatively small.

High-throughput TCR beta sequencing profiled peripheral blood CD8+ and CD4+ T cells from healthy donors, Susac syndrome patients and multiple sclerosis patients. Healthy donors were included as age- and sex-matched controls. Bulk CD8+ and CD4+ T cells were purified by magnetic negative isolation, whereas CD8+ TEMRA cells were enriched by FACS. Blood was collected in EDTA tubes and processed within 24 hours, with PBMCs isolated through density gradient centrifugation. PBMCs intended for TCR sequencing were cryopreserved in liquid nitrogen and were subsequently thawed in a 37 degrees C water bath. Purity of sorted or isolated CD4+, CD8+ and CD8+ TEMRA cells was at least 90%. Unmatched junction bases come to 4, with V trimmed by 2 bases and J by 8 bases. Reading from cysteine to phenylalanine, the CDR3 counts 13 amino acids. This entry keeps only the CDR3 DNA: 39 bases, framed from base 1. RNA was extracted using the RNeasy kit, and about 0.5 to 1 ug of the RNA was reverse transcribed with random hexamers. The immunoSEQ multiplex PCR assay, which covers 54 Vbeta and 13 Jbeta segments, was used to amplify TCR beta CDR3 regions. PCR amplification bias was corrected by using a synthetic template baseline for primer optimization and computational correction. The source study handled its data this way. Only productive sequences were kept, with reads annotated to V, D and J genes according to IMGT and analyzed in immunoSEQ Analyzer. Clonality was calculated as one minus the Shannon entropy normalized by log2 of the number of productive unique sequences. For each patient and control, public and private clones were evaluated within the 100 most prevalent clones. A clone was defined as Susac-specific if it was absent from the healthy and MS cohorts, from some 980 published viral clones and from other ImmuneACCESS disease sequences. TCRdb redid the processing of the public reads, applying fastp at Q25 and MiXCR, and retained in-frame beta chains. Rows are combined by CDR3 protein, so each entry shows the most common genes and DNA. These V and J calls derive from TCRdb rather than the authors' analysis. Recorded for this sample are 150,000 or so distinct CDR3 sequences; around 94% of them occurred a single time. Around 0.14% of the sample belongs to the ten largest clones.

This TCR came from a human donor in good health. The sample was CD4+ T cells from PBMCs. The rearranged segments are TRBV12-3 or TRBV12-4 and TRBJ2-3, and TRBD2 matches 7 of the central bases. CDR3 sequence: CASSLTSSGTQYF. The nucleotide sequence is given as TGTGCCAGCAGTTTAACTTCTAGCGGTACGCAGTATTTT.